These 4 T cell receptor beta chains were sequenced from one sample in a study of control samples from healthy donors and cancer patients. Profiling relied on immunoSEQ multiplex PCR, and the TCRdb table lists in-frame clones only, not all of them. The data contain about 180,000 clones, about 90% of them singletons. The material sequenced was blood. The receptor source for this set is a woman aged 35 to 49 in good health.

The chain links TRBV5-5 to TRBJ2-5; D is unclear. CDR3 size: 15 residues. Per germline, CDR1 SGHKS and CDR2 YYEKEE (reference sequence). Trimming left V 1 base short and J 0 bases short, with 10 bases between. CDR3 DNA: TGTGCCAGCAGCTTGAGTCTCAGCCACCAAGAGACCCAGTACTTC. It translates to CASSLSLSHQETQYF.

V and J are TRBV3-1 (or the pseudogene TRBV3-2) and TRBJ1-2; weak D call: TRBD1 (6 bases). The CDR3 extends over 16 amino acids. Germline-derived CDR1 and CDR2 are LGHDT and YNNKEL (reference sequence). Trimming left V 3 bases short and J 0 bases short, with 14 bases between. CDR3 DNA sequence: TGTGCCAGCAGCCACGGGGGGCCGACAGCTAACTATGGCTACACCTTC. Protein product: CASSHGGPTANYGYTF.

V is TRBV11-2 and J is TRBJ1-1, with 10 nucleotides matching TRBD1. This CDR3 has 15 amino acids. The V gene end was trimmed by 5 bases and the J gene end by 4 bases; junction bases not matched to a gene: 7. Germline assignment: CDR1 SGHAT and CDR2 FQNNGV. This CDR3 reads CASSQTWTGGTEAFF. Written as DNA, the CDR3 is TGTGCCAGCAGCCAAACGTGGACAGGGGGCACTGAAGCTTTCTTT.

CDR3 sequence: CASSSDPQETQYF. In nucleotides, the CDR3 is TGTGCCAGCAGTTCGGATCCTCAAGAGACCCAGTACTTC. The V and J genes are TRBV6-6 and TRBJ2-5; the D is unclear. The CDR3 is 13 amino acids. Between the trimmed V and J ends, which lost 4 bases and 2 bases, there was a span of 8 bases. The V gene's germline CDR1 is MNHNY and CDR2 SVGAGI (reference sequence).